These T cell receptor beta chains were read from a single sample in a study of memory CD4+ T cells and cytomegalovirus serostatus. TCRdb's table, derived via immunoSEQ multiplex PCR, lists solely in-frame clones and lacks some. The sample gives over 45,000 clones, 82% of which show up once; roughly 0.4% is in the top ten. Sample: memory CD4+ T cells from blood. These receptors were obtained from an adult in good health and CMV-seronegative. Each CDR3 is given with its conserved first and last residue. A D gene is named only where the DNA matches it firmly. Clone sizes are given selectively: once, few, many, or a class where the clone is expanded.

>-|TRBD1|TRBV5-4|TRBJ2-2
CASSLAGGTGELFF
TGTGCCAGCAGCTTGGCAGGGGGCACCGGGGAGCTGTTTTTT
>-|-|TRBV7-2|TRBJ2-2
CASSWWSTNTGELFF
TGTGCCAGCAGCTGGTGGAGCACGAACACCGGGGAGCTGTTTTTT
>-|-|TRBV7-3|TRBJ2-5
CASSHRGGTQETQYF
TGTGCCAGCAGCCATAGGGGGGGAACCCAAGAGACCCAGTACTTC
>-|TRBD2|TRBV4-2|TRBJ2-3
CASSQYSGGTDTQYF
TGTGCCAGCAGCCAATATAGCGGGGGCACAGATACGCAGTATTTT
>-|-|TRBV20-1|TRBJ2-7
CSAGSYEQYF
TGCAGTGCTGGTTCCTACGAGCAGTACTTC
>-|-|TRBV4-2|TRBJ1-2
CASSHVAAETNYGYTF
TGTGCCAGCAGCCACGTAGCTGCAGAGACTAACTATGGCTACACCTTC
>-|TRBD1|TRBV15|TRBJ1-5
CATSRDGQANQPQHF
TGTGCCACCAGCAGAGATGGACAGGCGAATCAGCCCCAGCATTTT
>-|TRBD2|TRBV19|TRBJ2-5
CASSQGLAGTGGLLTQYF
TGTGCCAGTAGTCAAGGACTAGCGGGGACGGGGGGACTACTAACCCAGTACTTC
>-|-|TRBV10-3|TRBJ1-1
CAISGDGNTEAFF
TGTGCCATCAGTGGAGACGGGAACACTGAAGCTTTCTTT
>once|TRBD2|TRBV7-6|TRBJ2-1
CASSLEASGGAGSYNEQFF
TGTGCCAGCAGCTTAGAAGCTAGCGGGGGGGCCGGATCCTACAATGAGCAGTTCTTC
>-|-|TRBV29-1|TRBJ2-1
CSVELGYNEQFF
TGCAGCGTTGAATTAGGGTACAATGAGCAGTTCTTC
>-|-|TRBV11-2|TRBJ2-7
CASSLPVRGTEQYF
TGTGCCAGCAGCTTACCCGTGAGAGGGACCGAGCAGTACTTC
>-|-|TRBV5-1|TRBJ2-5
CASSLGAAGIQETQYF
TGCGCCAGCAGCTTGGGAGCGGCTGGGATCCAAGAGACCCAGTACTTC
>-|-|TRBV15|TRBJ2-5
CATSRNLAETQYF
TGTGCCACCAGCAGAAATTTAGCAGAGACCCAGTACTTC
>few|TRBD1|TRBV19|TRBJ2-7
CASSTDRGREQYF
TGTGCCAGTAGTACGGACAGGGGGCGCGAGCAGTACTTC
>-|-|TRBV5-1|TRBJ2-2
CASSLGTWELFF
TGCGCCAGCAGCTTGGGGACTTGGGAGCTGTTTTTT
>-|-|TRBV28|TRBJ1-2
CASSLAFVYGYTF
TGTGCCAGCAGTTTAGCCTTCGTCTATGGCTACACCTTC
>-|-|TRBV6-1|TRBJ2-6
CASRDRFSGANVLTF
TGTGCCAGCAGGGACAGATTCTCTGGGGCCAACGTCCTGACTTTC
>few|-|TRBV7-5|TRBJ1-6
CAFRQIPLPNNSPLHF
TGTGCCTTTAGGCAGATCCCTCTCCCAAATAATTCACCCCTCCACTTT
>few|-|TRBV7-8|TRBJ1-1
CASRLGRNTEAFF
TGTGCCAGCAGGTTAGGTCGGAACACTGAAGCTTTCTTT
>-|TRBD1|TRBV18|TRBJ1-4
CASSPFSGQAGKLFF
TGTGCCAGCTCACCTTTTTCGGGACAGGCTGGAAAACTGTTTTTT
>-|-|TRBV10-3|TRBJ1-6
CAIRYREDSPLHF
TGTGCCATCAGGTACAGGGAAGATTCACCCCTCCACTTT